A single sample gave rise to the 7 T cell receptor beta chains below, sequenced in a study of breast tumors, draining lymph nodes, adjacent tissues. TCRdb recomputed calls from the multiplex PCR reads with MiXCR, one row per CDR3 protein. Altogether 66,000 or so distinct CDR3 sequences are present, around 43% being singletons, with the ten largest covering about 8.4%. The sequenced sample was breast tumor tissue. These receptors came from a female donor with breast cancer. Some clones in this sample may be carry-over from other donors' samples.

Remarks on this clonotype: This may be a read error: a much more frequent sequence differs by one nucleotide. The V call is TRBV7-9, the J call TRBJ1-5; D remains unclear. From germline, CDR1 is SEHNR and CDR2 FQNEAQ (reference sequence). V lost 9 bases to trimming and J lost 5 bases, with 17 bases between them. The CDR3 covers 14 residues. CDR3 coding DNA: TGTGCCAGGAGCCCACGGGGTCGGGATCAGCCCCAGCATTTT. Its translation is CARSPRGRDQPQHF.

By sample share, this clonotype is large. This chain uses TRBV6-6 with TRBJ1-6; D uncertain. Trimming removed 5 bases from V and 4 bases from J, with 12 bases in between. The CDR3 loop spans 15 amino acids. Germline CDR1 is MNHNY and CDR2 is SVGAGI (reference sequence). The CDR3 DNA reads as TGTGCCAGCAGTCCTGACTGGGCGTATAATTCACCCCTCCACTTT. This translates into CASSPDWAYNSPLHF.

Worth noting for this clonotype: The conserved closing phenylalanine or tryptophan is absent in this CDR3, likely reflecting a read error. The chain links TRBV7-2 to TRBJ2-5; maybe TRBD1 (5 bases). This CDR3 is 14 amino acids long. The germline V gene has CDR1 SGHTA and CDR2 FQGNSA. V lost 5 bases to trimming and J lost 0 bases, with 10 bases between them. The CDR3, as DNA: TGTGCCAGCAGCCAACGACAGAACCAAGAGACCCAGTACCTC. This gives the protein CASSQRQNQETQYL.

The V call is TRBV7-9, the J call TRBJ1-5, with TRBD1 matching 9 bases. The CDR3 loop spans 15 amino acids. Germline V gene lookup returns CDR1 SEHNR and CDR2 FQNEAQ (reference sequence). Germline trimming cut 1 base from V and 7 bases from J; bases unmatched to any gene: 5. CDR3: CASSLDRGQGQPQHF. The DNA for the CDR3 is TGTGCCAGCAGCTTAGACAGGGGGCAAGGGCAGCCCCAGCATTTT.

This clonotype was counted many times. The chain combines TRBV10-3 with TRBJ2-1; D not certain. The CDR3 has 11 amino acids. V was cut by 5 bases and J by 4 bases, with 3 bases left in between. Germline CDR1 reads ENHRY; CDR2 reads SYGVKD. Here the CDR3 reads CAISKYNEQFF. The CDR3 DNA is TGTGCCATCAGTAAGTACAATGAGCAGTTCTTC.

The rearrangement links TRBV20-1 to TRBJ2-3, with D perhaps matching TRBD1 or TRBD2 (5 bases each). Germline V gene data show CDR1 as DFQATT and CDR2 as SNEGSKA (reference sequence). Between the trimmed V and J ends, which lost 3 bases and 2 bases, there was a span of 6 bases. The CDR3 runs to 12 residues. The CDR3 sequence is CSARGPTDTQYF. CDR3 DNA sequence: TGCAGTGCTAGGGGACCCACAGATACGCAGTATTTT.

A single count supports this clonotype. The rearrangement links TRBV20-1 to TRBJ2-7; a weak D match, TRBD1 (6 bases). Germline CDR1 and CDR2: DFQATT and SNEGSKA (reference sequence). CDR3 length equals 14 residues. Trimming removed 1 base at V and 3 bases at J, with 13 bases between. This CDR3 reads CSARVWGQSYEQYF. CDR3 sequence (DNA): TGCAGTGCTAGAGTCTGGGGGCAGAGCTACGAGCAGTACTTC.